A single sample gave rise to the 32 T cell receptor beta chains below, sequenced in a study of spatial heterogeneity in lung cancer. Time point in this sample: sample taken at primary tumor resection. Material for sequencing was whole RNA from tumor, nontumor lung or frozen PBMC, left unsorted. TCRdb re-called the 5' RACE reads through MiXCR, storing one row per CDR3 protein. The sample contains roughly 48,000 distinct CDR3 sequences, 5.3% of which appear only once. The sample consisted of PBMCs, taken at surgery. The source of these receptors is a male donor with early-stage non-small cell lung cancer.

This clonotype was counted a few times. This chain uses TRBV25-1 with TRBJ2-1, with D uncertain. CDR3 size: 13 residues. Germline V CDR1 and CDR2: MGHDK, SYGVNS. The germline V and J ends were trimmed by 1 base and 7 bases, with 8 bases remaining between them. In DNA, the CDR3 is TGTGCCAGCAGTGAATGGGCTGCGAATGAGCAGTTCTTC. Its translation: CASSEWAANEQFF. Full variable domain (missing parts from reference TRBV25-1 and TRBJ2-1): EADIYQTPRYLVIGTGKKITLECSQTMGHDKMYWYQQDPGMELHLIHYSYGVNSTEKGDLSSESTVSRIRTEHFPLTLESARPSHTSQYLCASSEWAANEQFFGPGTRLTVL.

This clonotype was observed many times. V and J are TRBV29-1 and TRBJ1-1; 11 bases line up with TRBD1. The CDR3 spans 14 residues. V was clipped by 7 bases and J by 6 bases; unmatched bases: 10. Germline CDR1 reads SQVTM; CDR2 reads ANQGSEA. The CDR3, as DNA: TGCAGCGCACAGGACAGGGGGCAAGACGCTGAAGCTTTCTTT. Translation gives CSAQDRGQDAEAFF.

In its sample, this clonotype was seen many times. The V and J genes are TRBV5-1 and TRBJ2-3, with TRBD2 as a possible D gene (6 bases). Trimming removed 6 bases at V and 5 bases at J, with 10 bases between. The CDR3 sequence is 12 residues long. Germline CDR1 and CDR2: SGHRS and YFSETQ. The CDR3 protein is CASTQAGDTQYF. The CDR3, as DNA: TGCGCCAGCACGCAAGCGGGAGATACGCAGTATTTT.

There are many counts of this clonotype. The chain joins TRBV5-6 to TRBJ2-5, with TRBD1 matching 7 bases. V lost 4 bases to trimming and J lost 5 bases; unmatched junction nucleotides: 14. CDR1 SGHDT and CDR2 YYEEEE come from the germline V gene. This CDR3 spans 16 amino acids. CDR3 nucleotide sequence: TGTGCCAGCAGCCCCGAGAAGAGGGGGCGAGTGGAGACCCAGTACTTC. This sequence encodes CASSPEKRGRVETQYF.

In its sample, this clonotype was seen many times. The chain links TRBV6-5 to TRBJ2-3; TRBD2 is a possible D gene (6 bases). Germline V gene sequence: CDR1 MNHEY, CDR2 SVGAGI. The V end was cut by 2 bases, the J end by 0 bases, with 15 bases between. The CDR3 spans 17 residues. For the CDR3, the DNA is TGTGCCAGCAGTTACCTCGCCCCTAGCGCAAGCACAGATACGCAGTATTTT. Amino acids: CASSYLAPSASTDTQYF.

This clonotype occurred many times. The rearrangement links TRBV7-8 to TRBJ2-5; D unresolved. The CDR3 consists of 12 residues. Germline loops: CDR1 SGHVS, CDR2 FQNEAQ. V was clipped by 5 bases and J by 2 bases, with 6 bases between them. The CDR3 sequence is CASSRIQETQYF. CDR3 sequence (DNA): TGTGCCAGCAGCCGGATTCAAGAGACCCAGTACTTC.

This clonotype appeared many times. This chain joins TRBV5-1 and TRBJ1-2; TRBD1 agrees at 7 bases. The V gene's germline CDR1 is SGHRS and CDR2 YFSETQ. The CDR3 is made up of 13 amino acids. The trim removed 4 bases at V and 8 bases at J, leaving 8 bases unmatched. The CDR3 reads CASSREGAEGYTF. The DNA of the CDR3 is TGCGCCAGCAGCCGGGAGGGGGCGGAAGGCTACACCTTC.

This clonotype was seen many times. The V call is TRBV20-1, the J call TRBJ2-7; TRBD2 matches 8 bases. With V trimmed by 6 bases and J by 2 bases, 6 bases remained unmatched. The CDR3 covers 13 residues. Germline V gives CDR1 DFQATT, CDR2 SNEGSKA (reference sequence). CDR3 region: CSAQLAEPYEQYF. DNA for the CDR3: TGCAGTGCCCAACTAGCGGAACCCTACGAGCAGTACTTC.

This clonotype was seen a handful of times. The chain is built from TRBV20-1 and TRBJ2-3, with 7 positions matching TRBD1. V lost 0 bases and J lost 5; bases outside the gene matches: 8. Germline CDR1 DFQATT, CDR2 SNEGSKA (reference sequence). The CDR3 has 15 residues. The DNA for the CDR3 is TGCAGTGCTAGAGATTGGGTACAGGGGAGAGATACGCAGTATTTT. This encodes CSARDWVQGRDTQYF.

This clonotype was seen a handful of times. This chain links TRBV2 with TRBJ2-7; D possibly corresponds to TRBD2 (5 bases). This CDR3 is built from 11 residues. Trimming pared 7 bases from V and 6 bases from J, leaving 10 bases between. Germline V gene sequence: CDR1 SNHLY, CDR2 FYNNEI. The CDR3 spells CASTSSGEQYF. CDR3 bases: TGTGCCAGCACGAGCAGCGGCGAGCAGTACTTC.

There are many counts of this clonotype. The genes are TRBV7-2 and TRBJ1-4; 8 nucleotides line up with TRBD1. V lost 6 bases and J lost 8; bases outside the gene matches: 11. In germline, CDR1 is SGHTA, CDR2 FQGNSA. This CDR3 comprises 15 residues. The CDR3 DNA sequence: TGTGCCAGCAGTTATAGCGGACAGGGCCGGGAAAAACTGTTTTTT. Its protein is CASSYSGQGREKLFF.

This clonotype showed up many times. This chain connects TRBV19 to TRBJ2-1; TRBD1 aligns across 7 bases. Germline V lookup: CDR1 LNHDA, CDR2 SQIVND (reference sequence). This CDR3 has 13 residues. The junction had 6 bases not matched to a gene; V was cut back by 5 bases and J by 8 bases. Here the CDR3 DNA reads TGTGCCAGTAGTGCACAGGGGTCCGATGAGCAGTTCTTC. It is translated as CASSAQGSDEQFF.

Many counts were recorded for this clonotype. V and J are TRBV5-1 and TRBJ2-3; 12 nucleotides line up with TRBD2. The V gene end was trimmed by 4 bases and the J gene end by 1 base; junction bases not matched to a gene: 7. The CDR3 has 17 amino acids. Germline V gene sequence: CDR1 SGHRS, CDR2 YFSETQ. CDR3 sequence reads: CASSGRTSGAGTDTQYF. The CDR3 nucleotides are TGCGCCAGCAGCGGACGGACTAGCGGGGCGGGCACAGATACGCAGTATTTT.

This clonotype turned up a few times. The CDR3 spells CASGATSSGANVLTF. The CDR3, as DNA: TGTGCCAGTGGCGCGACATCTTCTGGGGCCAACGTCCTGACTTTC. This chain uses TRBV3-1 with TRBJ2-6; D gene uncertain. The CDR3 is made up of 15 amino acids. Trimming cost V 9 bases and J 1 base, with 13 bases left between them. From germline, CDR1 is LGHDT and CDR2 YNNKEL (reference sequence).

This clonotype was recorded many times. The V and J genes are TRBV7-2 and TRBJ1-6, with TRBD1 as a possible D gene (5 bases). Looked up from germline, CDR1 is SGHTA and CDR2 is FQGNSA. This CDR3 contains 15 residues. Trimming shortened V by 1 base and J by 8 bases, and 12 bases separated the two germline ends. CDR3 nucleotide sequence: TGTGCCAGCAGCTTAGTGGTAAGGGGATATTCACCCCTCCACTTT. It encodes CASSLVVRGYSPLHF.

This chain uses TRBV7-9 with TRBJ2-5; D may match TRBD1 or TRBD2 (5 bases each). V was clipped by 6 bases and J by 4 bases, with 15 bases between them. The CDR3 runs to 14 residues. CDR1 is SEHNR and CDR2 is FQNEAQ in the germline V gene (reference sequence). Here the CDR3 reads CASSFTSGGETQYF. In nucleotides, the CDR3 is TGTGCCAGCAGTTTCACTAGTGGGGGAGAGACCCAGTACTTC.

The chain employs TRBV4-1 and TRBJ2-5, with TRBD2 identical over 9 bases. This CDR3 has 18 residues. Germline V lookup: CDR1 MGHRA, CDR2 YSYEKL. Unmatched junction bases numbered 9, after V lost 0 bases and J lost 1 base. CDR3 sequence: CASSQEGVLAGSQETQYF. CDR3 nucleotide sequence: TGCGCCAGCAGCCAAGAAGGAGTACTAGCGGGCTCCCAAGAGACCCAGTACTTC.

The sample holds many counts of this clonotype. This sequence joins TRBV19 and TRBJ2-7; 14 bases align to TRBD2. This CDR3 spans 16 amino acids. CDR1 and CDR2 (germline): LNHDA, SQIVND (reference sequence). J was trimmed by 0 bases and V by 5 bases; bases with no gene match: 3. DNA of the CDR3: TGTGCCAGTAGTCCCGGACTAGCGGGAGGCTCCTACGAGCAGTACTTC. Amino acid sequence: CASSPGLAGGSYEQYF. The complete variable domain, with remaining parts taken from reference TRBV19 and TRBJ2-7, reads DGGITQSPKYLFRKEGQNVTLSCEQNLNHDAMYWYRQDPGQGLRLIYYSQIVNDFQKGDIAEGYSVSREKKESFPLTVTSAQKNPTAFYLCASSPGLAGGSYEQYFGPGTRLTVT.

This clonotype was seen many times. The rearrangement joins TRBV7-2 to TRBJ2-3, with no clear D. CDR1 SGHTA and CDR2 FQGNSA come from the germline V gene. This CDR3 contains 13 residues. The ends were cut back, 4 bases at V and 0 bases at J, with 5 bases in the middle. Here the CDR3 DNA reads TGTGCCAGCAGCTATCCTAGCACAGATACGCAGTATTTT. Translated, it gives CASSYPSTDTQYF.

This sequence joins TRBV12-3 or TRBV12-4 and TRBJ2-3; no definite D call. V gave up 3 bases and J gave up 4 bases, with 8 bases separating them. CDR3 length: 13 residues. The CDR3 spells CASSLRFADTQYF. The CDR3, as DNA: TGTGCCAGCAGTTTGAGGTTCGCAGATACGCAGTATTTT.

This clonotype was detected many times. V and J are TRBV10-3 and TRBJ2-3; D is undetermined. Germline loops: CDR1 ENHRY, CDR2 SYGVKD. Trimming took 0 bases from V and 2 from J, leaving 9 bases between them. The CDR3 length is 15 residues. The CDR3 loop is CAISESNGYTDTQYF. The CDR3 region has the DNA TGTGCCATCAGTGAGTCTAACGGGTACACAGATACGCAGTATTTT.

The V call is TRBV7-2, the J call TRBJ2-7, with 7 bases matching TRBD1. The CDR3 is made up of 15 amino acids. Germline trimming cut 2 bases from V and 6 bases from J; bases unmatched to any gene: 10. Germline-derived CDR1 and CDR2 are SGHTA and FQGNSA. The CDR3 nucleotides are TGTGCCAGCAGCTTATCTTGGGGACAGATAGGCGAGCAGTACTTC. This sequence encodes CASSLSWGQIGEQYF.

This clonotype has ten or more counts. The rearrangement joins TRBV24-1 to TRBJ2-1, with 11 bases matching TRBD2. The CDR3 sequence is 16 residues long. Germline lookup yields CDR1 KGHDR and CDR2 SFDVKD. J lost 6 bases, V lost 0 bases, and 3 bases had no gene match. The CDR3 DNA sequence: TGTGCCACCAGTGATTTGCCTAGCGGGGGGTTCAATGAGCAGTTCTTC. Translation gives CATSDLPSGGFNEQFF.

The chain combines TRBV29-1 with TRBJ1-4, with TRBD1 matching 7 bases. The CDR3 covers 16 residues. V lost 5 bases to trimming and J lost 5 bases; unmatched junction nucleotides: 14. Germline lookup yields CDR1 SQVTM and CDR2 ANQGSEA. CDR3 sequence (DNA): TGCAGCGTTCTCCATATGTGGGACAGCTCGAATGAAAAACTGTTTTTT. It encodes CSVLHMWDSSNEKLFF.

A note on this clonotype: One base away lies a much larger clone, so this may be a sequencing read error. The rearrangement links TRBV4-2 to TRBJ1-5; possible D gene TRBD1, 6 bases. Per germline, CDR1 LGHNA and CDR2 YNFKEQ. This CDR3 contains 16 residues. The CDR3 bases are TGTGCCAGCAGCCCATCTGGGGGGCTTGGCAATCAGCCCCGGCATTTT. This gives the protein CASSPSGGLGNQPRHF.

This clonotype was observed many times. The chain recombines TRBV30 with TRBJ2-1; 7 positions agree with TRBD2. The length of the CDR3 is 15 residues. Germline V gene lookup returns CDR1 GTSNPN and CDR2 SVGIG (reference sequence). J was trimmed by 4 bases and V by 0 bases; bases with no gene match: 6. CDR3 residues: CAWSVRLAGYNEQFF. In DNA form, the CDR3 reads TGTGCCTGGAGTGTTAGATTAGCGGGTTACAATGAGCAGTTCTTC. Full variable domain (missing parts from reference TRBV30 and TRBJ2-1): SQTIHQWPATLVQPVGSPLSLECTVEGTSNPNLYWYRQAAGRGLQLLFYSVGIGQISSEVPQNLSASRPQDRQFILSSKKLLLSDSGFYLCAWSVRLAGYNEQFFGPGTRLTVL.

The V and J genes are TRBV20-1 and TRBJ2-7, with 10 nucleotides matching TRBD2. The CDR3 sequence is 15 residues long. Per the germline V gene, CDR1 is DFQATT and CDR2 is SNEGSKA (reference sequence). V trimming: 4 bases; J trimming: 6 bases; junction bases outside the gene matches: 12. The CDR3, as DNA: TGCAGTGCTACTGACATGGAGAGCGGGAGGGGCGAGCAGTACTTC. Amino acids: CSATDMESGRGEQYF.

This clonotype occurred a few times. The chain links TRBV20-1 to TRBJ2-3, with TRBD1 matching 7 bases. The CDR3 is 13 amino acids. The J segment lost 6 bases and the V segment lost 0 bases, leaving 3 bases of the junction unmatched. Germline CDR1 reads DFQATT; CDR2 reads SNEGSKA (reference sequence). The CDR3 is CSARDPRGDTQYF. The CDR3 nucleotides read TGCAGTGCTAGAGATCCCAGGGGGGATACGCAGTATTTT.

The sample holds many counts of this clonotype. The gene calls are TRBV24-1 and TRBJ2-3, with 7 bases fitting TRBD2. The CDR3 contains 15 residues. The germline gives CDR1 KGHDR, CDR2 SFDVKD. V was clipped by 2 bases and J by 3 bases; unmatched bases: 4. The CDR3: CATSDSAGRTDTQYF. In DNA form, the CDR3 reads TGTGCCACCAGTGATTCAGCGGGGCGGACAGATACGCAGTATTTT.

This clonotype has only a few counts. The genes are TRBV12-3 or TRBV12-4 and TRBJ1-1, with 7 bases that match TRBD1. The CDR3 consists of 15 residues. The V and J ends lost 6 bases and 0 bases, in that order; junction bases with no gene match: 7. CDR3 amino acids: CASSLGDRLNTEAFF. Here the CDR3 DNA reads TGTGCCAGCAGCCTAGGGGACAGACTGAACACTGAAGCTTTCTTT.

There are many counts of this clonotype. The V and J genes are TRBV14 and TRBJ2-5, with 11 positions matching TRBD2. Germline trimming cut 0 bases from V and 4 bases from J; bases unmatched to any gene: 7. CDR1 is SGHDN and CDR2 is FVKESK in the germline V gene. The CDR3 consists of 17 residues. This CDR3 reads CASSQDSRLAGTETQYF. The CDR3 DNA follows: TGTGCCAGCAGCCAAGACAGTCGACTAGCGGGAACAGAGACCCAGTACTTC. The full variable domain, rest sourced from reference TRBV14 and TRBJ2-5, is EAGVTQFPSHSVIEKGQTVTLRCDPISGHDNLYWYRRVMGKEIKFLLHFVKESKQDESGMPNNRFLAERTGGTYSTLKVQPAELEDSGVYFCASSQDSRLAGTETQYFGPGTRLLVL.

This clonotype was recorded a few times. The chain carries TRBV23-1 and TRBJ2-7; D is unclear. TRBV23-1 is flagged as an ORF with uncertain function. V lost 2 bases and J lost 3, with 14 bases in between. The CDR3 runs to 15 residues. CDR3 loop: CASSQTPARSYEQYF. CDR3 bases: TGCGCCAGCAGTCAAACCCCAGCGAGAAGCTACGAGCAGTACTTC.